One and the same sample provided the 30 T cell receptor beta chains below, sequenced in a study of shared clonotypes between healthy human individuals. Naive CD8 cells comprised CD45RO-negative, CCR7-positively selected cells, excluding terminally differentiated effector memory CD45RA+ cells. Sequencing used immunoSEQ multiplex PCR; TCRdb keeps in-frame clones, though not all of them. The sample shows 760,000 or so clones, approximately 96% of them seen only once. The specimen was naive CD8+ T cells sorted from blood. These receptors originate from a young man in good health.

V usage is TRBV7-2 and J usage is TRBJ2-7; possibly TRBD2 for D (5 bases). Trimming took off 2 bases at V and 1 base at J, with 9 bases between the two ends. CDR3 length: 14 amino acids. Looked up from germline, CDR1 is SGHTA and CDR2 is FQGNSA. This CDR3 reads CASSLFGESYEQYF. The CDR3 DNA follows: TGTGCCAGCAGCTTATTTGGGGAGTCCTACGAGCAGTACTTC.

The rearrangement links TRBV27 to TRBJ1-1; TRBD1 matches 10 bases. The CDR3 has 12 amino acids. With V trimmed by 5 bases and J by 11 bases, 5 bases remained unmatched. Germline V gene lookup returns CDR1 MNHEY and CDR2 SMNVEV (reference sequence). The CDR3 nucleotides read TGTGCCAGCAGTCTGACAGGGGGCTTGGCTTTCTTT. Amino acids: CASSLTGGLAFF.

This sequence joins TRBV27 and TRBJ2-1, with D tentatively TRBD2 (6 bases). Germline V gene sequence: CDR1 MNHEY, CDR2 SMNVEV (reference sequence). V was pared by 5 bases and J by 5 bases, with 13 bases between. The CDR3 is made up of 14 amino acids. CDR3 region: CASSLANEHNEQFF. DNA for the CDR3: TGTGCCAGCAGTCTAGCGAACGAACACAATGAGCAGTTCTTC.

This sequence joins TRBV7-9 and TRBJ2-1; D ambiguous. The CDR3 is made up of 15 amino acids. Deletions cut 1 base from V and 3 bases from J, with 10 bases between. Germline V gene sequence: CDR1 SEHNR, CDR2 FQNEAQ (reference sequence). The CDR3 reads CASSLGSGRYNEQFF. CDR3 DNA: TGTGCCAGCAGCTTAGGGTCCGGACGCTACAATGAGCAGTTCTTC.

The rearrangement uses TRBV28 and TRBJ1-3; the match to TRBD1 covers 10 bases. The junction had 7 bases not matched to a gene; V was cut back by 3 bases and J by 8 bases. CDR1 MDHEN and CDR2 SYDVKM come from the germline V gene. The CDR3 is 15 amino acids. The CDR3 loop reads CASSFGTGVSDTIYF. The DNA for the CDR3 is TGTGCCAGCAGTTTCGGGACAGGGGTATCGGACACCATATATTTT.

The chain recombines TRBV2 with TRBJ1-5, with a tentative D call TRBD1 (6 bases). Per the germline V gene, CDR1 is SNHLY and CDR2 is FYNNEI. V gave up 6 bases and J gave up 6 bases, with 18 bases separating them. CDR3 size: 15 residues. DNA of the CDR3: TGTGCCAGCAGCGGTTTCATCCAGGGGCGTCAGCCCCAGCATTTT. This encodes CASSGFIQGRQPQHF.

The V and J genes are TRBV11-2 and TRBJ1-1, with D perhaps TRBD1 (6 bases). Germline loops: CDR1 SGHAT, CDR2 FQNNGV. The CDR3 consists of 14 residues. Trimming cost V 2 bases and J 3 bases, with 10 bases left between them. The CDR3 spells CASSLSRGHTEAFF. As DNA, the CDR3 is TGTGCCAGCAGCTTAAGCCGGGGGCACACTGAAGCTTTCTTT.

The chain is built from TRBV18 and TRBJ2-1, with D tentatively TRBD2 (5 bases). This CDR3 region has 11 residues. Deletions cut 4 bases from V and 9 bases from J, with 7 bases between. Germline V CDR1 and CDR2: KGHSH, LQKENI. The chain's CDR3 is CASSREGEQFF. DNA of the CDR3: TGTGCCAGCTCACGAGAGGGTGAGCAGTTCTTC.

This clone was detected once. The chain recombines TRBV6-1 with TRBJ2-7; D gene uncertain. V lost 6 bases and J 3 bases, leaving 15 bases between the germline ends. This CDR3 is built from 14 residues. Germline CDR1 reads MNHNS; CDR2 reads SASEGT. The CDR3 is CASSLPGLDYEQYF. In DNA form, the CDR3 reads TGTGCCAGCAGCCTACCGGGTTTGGACTACGAGCAGTACTTC.

The chain combines TRBV9 with TRBJ2-7; D is undetermined. Trimming left V 0 bases short and J 4 bases short, with 11 bases between. Germline V gives CDR1 SGDLS, CDR2 YYNGEE. This CDR3 contains 14 residues. As DNA, the CDR3 is TGTGCCAGCAGCGTAGGTCCGCCCTCTTACGAGCAGTACTTC. Translating gives CASSVGPPSYEQYF.

V gene TRBV13 combines with J gene TRBJ2-2, with D uncertain. The V end lost 3 bases, the J end lost 7 bases, and 18 bases lay between the germline ends. Germline CDR1 reads PRHDT; CDR2 reads FYEKMQ (reference sequence). This CDR3 region has 16 residues. The CDR3 reads CASSFATPLVVGELFF. CDR3 nucleotide sequence: TGTGCCAGCAGCTTCGCTACCCCCCTTGTCGTCGGGGAGCTGTTTTTT.

The chain employs TRBV28 and TRBJ1-2; D gene ambiguous. Germline CDR1 reads MDHEN; CDR2 reads SYDVKM. V was cut by 2 bases and J by 3 bases, with 13 bases left in between. CDR3 length: 15 amino acids. The CDR3 DNA reads TGTGCCAGCAGTTTAAATCTCTACAGTGACTATGGCTACACCTTC. It encodes CASSLNLYSDYGYTF.

V gene TRBV7-8 combines with J gene TRBJ1-1; D unclear. This CDR3 has 15 amino acids. V was pared by 3 bases and J by 0 bases, with 11 bases between. CDR1 is SGHVS and CDR2 is FQNEAQ in the germline V gene. CDR3 region: CASSFLRLMNTEAFF. The CDR3 DNA sequence: TGTGCCAGCAGCTTCCTACGGCTCATGAACACTGAAGCTTTCTTT.

CDR3 residues: CASSLEDRGSYEQYF. The CDR3 coding sequence is TGTGCCAGCAGCTTAGAGGACAGGGGCTCCTACGAGCAGTACTTC. The gene calls are TRBV7-8 and TRBJ2-7, with 9 bases that match TRBD1. The CDR3 has 15 residues. The germline V gene encodes CDR1 SGHVS and CDR2 FQNEAQ. V lost 1 base to trimming and J lost 0 bases; unmatched junction nucleotides: 1.

The chain joins TRBV6-1 to TRBJ1-2; no firm D call. Trimming stripped 6 bases from V and 2 bases from J, with 7 bases between. The CDR3 has 12 amino acids. In germline, CDR1 is MNHNS, CDR2 SASEGT. CDR3 sequence: CASRFINYGYTF. The CDR3 DNA reads TGTGCCAGCAGGTTTATAAACTATGGCTACACCTTC.

The V gene is TRBV5-8, the J gene TRBJ2-1; 9 bases line up with TRBD1. The trim removed 4 bases at V and 7 bases at J, leaving 6 bases unmatched. The CDR3 is 14 amino acids. The V gene's germline CDR1 is SGHTS and CDR2 YDEGEE. DNA for the CDR3: TGTGCCAGCAGCACGGGACAGGGCTGGAATGAGCAGTTCTTC. Translating it yields CASSTGQGWNEQFF.

The rearrangement links TRBV27 to TRBJ1-5; D not resolved. CDR1 is MNHEY, CDR2 SMNVEV, per germline (reference sequence). The V gene lost 2 bases and the J gene lost 6 bases, with 14 bases spanning the gap. The CDR3 length is 15 residues. The CDR3 loop reads CASSLGHDAGQPQHF. CDR3 bases: TGTGCCAGCAGTTTAGGGCACGACGCGGGTCAGCCCCAGCATTTT.

The rearrangement uses TRBV7-9 and TRBJ2-5, with a weak D call TRBD1 (6 bases). Trimming took 5 bases from V and 0 from J, leaving 16 bases between them. The CDR3 extends over 16 amino acids. CDR1 is SEHNR and CDR2 is FQNEAQ in the germline V gene (reference sequence). CDR3 loop: CASSPGQRLYQETQYF. The CDR3 nucleotides read TGTGCCAGCAGCCCCGGACAGAGACTGTACCAAGAGACCCAGTACTTC.

J is TRBJ1-5 and V is TRBV30; TRBD1 aligns across 7 bases. This CDR3 is 14 amino acids long. CDR1 GTSNPN and CDR2 SVGIG come from the germline V gene (reference sequence). V trimming: 4 bases; J trimming: 7 bases; junction bases outside the gene matches: 10. The CDR3 sequence: CAWTPGGLDQPQHF. For the CDR3, the DNA is TGTGCCTGGACTCCAGGGGGTTTGGACCAGCCCCAGCATTTT.

CDR3 sequence (DNA): TGTGCCAGCAGGAAAGGGGCCGTAGGGGTGCTGAGCTCCTACAATGAGCAGTTCTTC. Translating gives CASRKGAVGVLSSYNEQFF. The rearrangement joins TRBV7-6 to TRBJ2-1, with D tentatively TRBD1 (5 bases). Germline assignment: CDR1 SGHVS and CDR2 FNYEAQ. The V end lost 6 bases, the J end lost 0 bases, and 24 bases lay between the germline ends. CDR3 length: 19 residues.

The chain uses TRBV29-1 and TRBJ2-7; 7 positions match TRBD2. V dropped 2 bases and J dropped 3; count of bases not matched to a gene: 10. Germline-derived CDR1 and CDR2 are SQVTM and ANQGSEA. This CDR3 contains 15 residues. CDR3 nucleotide sequence: TGCAGCGTTGAAAAACCCGGGGGGACCAACTACGAGCAGTACTTC. Its protein is CSVEKPGGTNYEQYF.

CDR3 sequence reads: CASKPGQSNNEQYF. CDR3 in DNA: TGTGCCAGCAAACCGGGACAGAGCAATAATGAGCAGTACTTC. The gene calls are TRBV27 and TRBJ2-7; the match to TRBD1 covers 7 bases. Per the germline V gene, CDR1 is MNHEY and CDR2 is SMNVEV (reference sequence). The junction had 13 bases not matched to a gene; V was cut back by 7 bases and J by 7 bases. The CDR3 has 14 residues.

The chain links TRBV28 to TRBJ2-7; D assignment may be TRBD1 or TRBD2 (5 bases each). This CDR3 region has 14 residues. V lost 6 bases and J 3 bases, leaving 15 bases between the germline ends. Germline CDR1 MDHEN, CDR2 SYDVKM. The CDR3 loop reads CASSLGRHLYEQYF. For the CDR3, the DNA is TGTGCCAGCAGCCTGGGACGGCACCTCTACGAGCAGTACTTC. The full variable domain, in which reference TRBV28 and TRBJ2-7 provide the parts outside the CDR3, is DVKVTQSSRYLVKRTGEKVFLECVQDMDHENMFWYRQDPGLGLRLIYFSYDVKMKEKGDIPEGYSVSREKKERFSLILESASTNQTSMYLCASSLGRHLYEQYFGPGTRLTVT.

This chain joins TRBV27 and TRBJ2-7; 12 nucleotides match TRBD2. Germline-derived CDR1 and CDR2 are MNHEY and SMNVEV (reference sequence). J was trimmed by 5 bases and V by 6 bases; bases with no gene match: 8. The CDR3 loop spans 15 amino acids. The CDR3 DNA sequence: TGTGCCAGCAGGGAGGGGACTAGCGGGCCCGACGAGCAGTACTTC. Amino acids: CASREGTSGPDEQYF.

The gene calls are TRBV7-3 and TRBJ1-1, with D perhaps matching TRBD1 (5 bases). Per the germline V gene, CDR1 is SGHTA and CDR2 is FQGTGA. V was pared by 0 bases and J by 4 bases, with 6 bases between. The CDR3 length is 13 residues. The CDR3 DNA reads as TGTGCCAGCAGCTTAACGGGGGGCACTGAAGCTTTCTTT. Amino acid sequence: CASSLTGGTEAFF.

Comments on this clone: The sample carries other DNA sequences with the same CDR3. This chain links TRBV28 with TRBJ2-7; the D is unclear. Germline V gives CDR1 MDHEN, CDR2 SYDVKM. The ends were cut back, 3 bases at V and 2 bases at J, with 5 bases in the middle. The CDR3 contains 12 residues. The CDR3, as DNA: TGTGCCAGCAGTTTTAGTCCCTACGAGCAGTACTTC. Amino acid sequence: CASSFSPYEQYF.

This chain joins TRBV4-3 and TRBJ2-1; D might be TRBD2 (6 bases). Trimming stripped 3 bases from V and 8 bases from J, with 17 bases between. CDR3 length: 15 amino acids. Germline loops: CDR1 LGHNA, CDR2 YSLEER. CDR3 DNA sequence: TGCGCCAGCAGCCACGTGATTACCGCGGGACATGAGCAGTTCTTC. Its protein is CASSHVITAGHEQFF.

The chain has TRBV7-9 and TRBJ2-7, with D tentatively TRBD1 (6 bases). This CDR3 has 13 amino acids. Germline values: CDR1 SEHNR, CDR2 FQNEAQ (reference sequence). With 8 bases removed from V and 6 bases from J, the gap between germline ends came to 17 bases. The CDR3 bases are TGTGCCAGCCCTGGGACAACCGAGGGCGAGCAGTACTTC. The encoded protein is CASPGTTEGEQYF.

The chain is built from TRBV14 and TRBJ2-3; D gene unclear. Looked up from germline, CDR1 is SGHDN and CDR2 is FVKESK. V was trimmed by 0 bases and J by 4 bases, leaving 14 bases between them. The length of the CDR3 is 16 residues. The CDR3 here is CASSQELGRVADTQYF. CDR3 nucleotide sequence: TGTGCCAGCAGCCAAGAACTCGGTAGGGTGGCAGATACGCAGTATTTT.

The gene calls are TRBV27 and TRBJ1-2; D may be TRBD1 (6 bases). The CDR3 extends over 15 amino acids. V was clipped by 7 bases and J by 5 bases, with 20 bases between them. Germline V CDR1 and CDR2: MNHEY, SMNVEV (reference sequence). CDR3 nucleotides: TGTGCCAGCAACCCATGGGGGGCCCTGGGGTATGGCTACACCTTC. Residues: CASNPWGALGYGYTF.